This T cell receptor (beta chain) is from a study of identifying expanded T cells in peripheral blood (dated by TCRdb to about 2019). Regarding the study in general: Separate aliquots of the same genomic DNA pool were sequenced to produce technical replicates, and four replicates were compared in pairs. Study-wide conclusions, independent of this receptor: It was expected by the authors that biological variance in healthy repertoires might increase further over much longer intervals, such as months to years. Roughly 1.2 differentially abundant clones were flagged by the binomial model between technical replicates, whereas about 16 and 19 were flagged over approximately two weeks and four weeks, respectively. Across all healthy-donor time intervals, the beta-binomial model significantly lowered both the number of clones called differentially abundant and the false-positive rate. Variance in clone template counts between approximately two-week samples significantly increased with total template count across all healthy donors.

The CDR3 sequence holds 14 residues, the cysteine and phenylalanine included. Only the CDR3 region is kept as DNA, spanning 42 bases read in frame from base 1. The V end loses 2 bases and the J end loses 4 bases, and a stretch of 12 bases separates them. The CDR1 and CDR2 encoded by the germline V gene (reference sequence) are GTSNPN and SVGIG. Worth noting for this clone: What antigen it recognizes has not been identified. No base quality information exists; no much larger clone differs at one position.

TCRbeta CDR3 regions were profiled by bias-controlled multiplex PCR amplification of genomic DNA with the immunoSEQ Assay. Per the source publication's procedure: To quantify the absolute abundance of each unique TCRbeta CDR3 region, the sequences were collapsed and filtered. Differential abundance was tested with a binomial (Fisher-equivalent) model and with a beta-binomial model adding time-dependent variance fitted from healthy donors. Clones with fewer than 5 combined templates were removed, and a clone was called differentially abundant if the clone's Benjamini-Hochberg FDR was below 0.01. Using the form v = (b*log(k)+a)^2, the beta-binomial variance was modeled as a function of the total template count across the two samples. Here the immuneACCESS table is served through TCRdb, limited to in-frame sequences with V and J called. Missing clones are a known gap in these copies; in checked studies unresolved V genes cover under half, and the rest lacks a known reason. Clone size and V and J calls were adopted from that table, with D and trimming inferred from the DNA. In all, the sample holds more than 80,000 clones, and 88% of those were seen once. Roughly 4% of the sample is in the top ten clones.

During the collection period, no immune events, such as infections, were documented for the healthy donors. To calibrate time-dependent variance in a beta-binomial model of T-cell clone differential abundance, blood repertoires from healthy donors were used as a training cohort. The training cohort was composed of 10 or so healthy donors, 3 female and 7 male. An age range of roughly 25 to 70 years, with an average of around 44 years, was recorded for the donors. Whole blood from each healthy donor was obtained from a commercial supplier and was collected at three time points roughly 14 days apart. Genomic DNA was extracted from unsorted whole blood for immunosequencing.

The rearranged chain carries TRBV30 and TRBJ1-5; the D gene cannot be resolved reliably. This TCR derives from a person between 18 and 69 years old in good health. Sequencing used blood. This receptor has the CDR3 CAWSKGGGNQPQHF. The DNA sequence is as follows: TGTGCCTGGAGTAAGGGAGGTGGTAATCAGCCCCAGCATTTT.